Sequencing of this T cell receptor (beta chain) was carried out in a study of shared clonotypes between healthy human individuals. Study as a whole: A donor's plate count was three for CD4 naive and three for CD4 memory; CD8 naive had two and CD8 memory one.

This clone was seen ten or more times. It was across several immunoSEQ plates that each subset's genomic DNA was evenly split. TCRdb's table, derived via immunoSEQ multiplex PCR, lists solely in-frame clones and lacks some. The sample includes around 940,000 clones, around three quarters of them seen just once. This CDR3 is built from 17 residues. Trimming left V 7 bases short and J 6 bases short, with 29 bases between. Germline assignment: CDR1 SQVTM and CDR2 ANQGSEA. The V gene is TRBV29-1, the J gene TRBJ2-3; D may be TRBD1 or TRBD2 (9 bases each). This TCR came from a man younger than 35 in good health. Specimen: memory CD4+ T cells sorted from blood. The sample's subset: CD45RA-negative fraction. Here the CDR3 DNA reads TGCAGCGCTCCGGGACAGGGATCTTTGGCGGGAGGGGATACGCAGTATTTT. Translation: CSAPGQGSLAGGDTQYF.